This TCR beta chain was observed in a study of CD8 T cells in Susac syndrome. The length of the CDR3 is 11 residues. CDR1 is SEHNR and CDR2 is FQNEAQ in the germline V gene (reference sequence). Between the trimmed V and J ends, which lost 5 bases and 5 bases, there was a span of 7 bases. CD8+ and CD4+ T cells circulating in blood were sequenced for TCR beta. FACS was used to enrich TEMRA cells, whereas the CD8+ and CD4+ T cells were obtained by negative isolation. Regarding the study as a whole: Only a relatively small number of individuals were included in the TCR sequencing and HLA analysis.

This clonotype appeared a single time. The antigen is undetermined. The authors reverse transcribed roughly 0.5 to 1 ug RNA with random hexamers. Amplification of TCR beta CDR3 used immunoSEQ multiplex PCR across 54 Vbeta and 13 Jbeta. TCRdb re-called the immunoSEQ multiplex PCR reads with MiXCR, one entry per CDR3 protein. The data hold over 80,000 distinct CDR3 sequences, with 90% to 95% observed a single time. The TCR was taken from a human donor in good health. The sample taken for sequencing was CD8+ T cells from PBMCs. This chain joins TRBV7-9 and TRBJ2-7; D gene uncertain. The CDR3 sequence: CASSPSHEQYF. Here the CDR3 DNA reads TGTGCCAGCAGCCCTTCCCACGAGCAGTACTTC.